The text below deals with one T cell receptor (beta chain). Its antigen is not known. This sample is part of a study of cytomegalovirus exposure and HLA in healthy donors. Study-level results: What was likely a sequencing artifact was a cluster of highly shared sequence variants. The dataset shows that most TCR sequences were rare, while some public TCRs occurred in many donors. TCR beta V- and J-gene trimming, according to a later analysis, was linked to a missense DCLRE1C variant.

This PCR relied on a set of 60 Vbeta primers and 13 Jbeta primers. Produced via immunoSEQ multiplex PCR; TCRdb's table is partial and in-frame only. The data show approximately 180,000 clones, approximately 70% seen once. CDR3 length: 14 residues. Germline CDR1 and CDR2: MNHEY and SVGAGI. V dropped 6 bases and J dropped 8 bases, with 14 bases sitting between them. The chain is built from TRBV6-5 and TRBJ1-6; D ambiguous. The source material was PBMCs. This clonotype was obtained from a human donor in good health. CDR3 nucleotide sequence: TGTGCCAGCAGCCGCACATTTGAGGATTCACCCCTCCACTTT. Translated, it gives CASSRTFEDSPLHF.